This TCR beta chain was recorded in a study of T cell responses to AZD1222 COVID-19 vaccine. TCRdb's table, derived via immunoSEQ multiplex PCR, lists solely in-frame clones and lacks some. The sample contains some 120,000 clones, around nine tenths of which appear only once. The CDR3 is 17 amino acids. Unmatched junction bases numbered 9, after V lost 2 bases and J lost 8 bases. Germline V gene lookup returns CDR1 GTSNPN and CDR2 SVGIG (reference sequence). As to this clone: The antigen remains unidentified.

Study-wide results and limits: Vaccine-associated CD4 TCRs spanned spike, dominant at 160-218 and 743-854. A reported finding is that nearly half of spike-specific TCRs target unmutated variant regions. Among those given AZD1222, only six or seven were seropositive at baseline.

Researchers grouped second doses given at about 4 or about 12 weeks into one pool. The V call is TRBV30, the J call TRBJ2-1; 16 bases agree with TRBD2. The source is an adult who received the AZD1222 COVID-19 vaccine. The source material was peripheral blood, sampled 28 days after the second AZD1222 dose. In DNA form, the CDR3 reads TGTGCCTGGAGTAAGGGACTAGCGGGAGGGCTTGGGGATGAGCAGTTCTTC. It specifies CAWSKGLAGGLGDEQFF.